Given below is one TCR beta chain in context. Trimming took off 0 bases at V and 2 bases at J, with 7 bases between the two ends. This CDR3 contains 14 residues. Germline V gives CDR1 MNHEY, CDR2 SMNVEV (reference sequence). In the original processing: Scientists estimated how many nucleated cells there were by amplifying reference gene primers. Method: immunoSEQ multiplex PCR; TCRdb's copy keeps in-frame clones and lacks some. The V and J calls and clone size are taken from that table; D and trimming were inferred from the DNA. The repertoire consists of about 250,000 clones, with approximately 86% occurring once and the leading ten covering 0.7% to 0.9%. The data were taken from a study of blood T cell repertoires in COVID-19.

This clonotype was sampled from a human donor with COVID-19, enrolled during active disease. The donor label of this sample is uncertain. J is TRBJ1-2 and V is TRBV27; D possibly corresponds to TRBD1 (5 bases). Material for sequencing was peripheral blood. CDR3 amino acids: CASSLSRQNYGYTF. The CDR3 nucleotides are TGTGCCAGCAGTTTATCGAGACAGAACTATGGCTACACCTTC.